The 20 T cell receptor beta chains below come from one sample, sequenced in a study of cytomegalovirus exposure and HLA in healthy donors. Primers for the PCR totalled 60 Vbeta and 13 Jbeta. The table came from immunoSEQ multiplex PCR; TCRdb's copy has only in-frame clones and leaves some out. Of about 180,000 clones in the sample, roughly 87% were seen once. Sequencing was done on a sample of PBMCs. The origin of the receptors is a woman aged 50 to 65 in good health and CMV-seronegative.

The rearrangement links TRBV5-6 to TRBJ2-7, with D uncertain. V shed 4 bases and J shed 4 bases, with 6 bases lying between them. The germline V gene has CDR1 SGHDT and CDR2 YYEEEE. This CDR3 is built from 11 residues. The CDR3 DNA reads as TGTGCCAGCAGCAGCGAGTACGAGCAGTACTTC. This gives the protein CASSSEYEQYF.

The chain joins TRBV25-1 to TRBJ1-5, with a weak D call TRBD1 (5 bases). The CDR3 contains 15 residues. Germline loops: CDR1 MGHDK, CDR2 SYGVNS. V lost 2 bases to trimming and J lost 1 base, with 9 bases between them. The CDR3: CASSEGGWSNQPQHF. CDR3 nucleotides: TGTGCCAGCAGTGAAGGGGGGTGGAGCAATCAGCCCCAGCATTTT.

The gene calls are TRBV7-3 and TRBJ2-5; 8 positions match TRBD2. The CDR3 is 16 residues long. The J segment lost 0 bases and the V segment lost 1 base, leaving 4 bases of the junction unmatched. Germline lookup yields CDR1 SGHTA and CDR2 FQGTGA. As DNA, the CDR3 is TGTGCCAGCAGCTTAAGAGGCGGGAGGTACCAAGAGACCCAGTACTTC. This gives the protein CASSLRGGRYQETQYF.

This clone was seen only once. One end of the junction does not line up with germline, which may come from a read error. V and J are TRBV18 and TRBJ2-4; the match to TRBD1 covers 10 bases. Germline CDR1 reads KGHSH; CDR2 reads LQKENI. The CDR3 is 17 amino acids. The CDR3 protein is CASSPGTGAGAKNSQYF. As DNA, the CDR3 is TGTGCCAGCTCTCCCGGGACAGGGGCGGGCGCCAAAAACAGTCAGTACTTC.

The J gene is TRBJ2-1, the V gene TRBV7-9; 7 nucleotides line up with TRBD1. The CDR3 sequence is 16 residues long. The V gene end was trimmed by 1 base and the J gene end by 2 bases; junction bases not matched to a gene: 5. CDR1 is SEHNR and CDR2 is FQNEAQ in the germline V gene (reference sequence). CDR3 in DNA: TGTGCCAGCAGCTTAGAAAGACAGGGTCCCTACAATGAGCAGTTCTTC. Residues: CASSLERQGPYNEQFF. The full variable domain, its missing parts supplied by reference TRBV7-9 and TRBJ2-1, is DTGVSQNPRHKITKRGQNVTFRCDPISEHNRLYWYRQTLGQGPEFLTYFQNEAQLEKSRLLSDRFSAERPKGSFSTLEIQRTEQGDSAMYLCASSLERQGPYNEQFFGPGTRLTVL.

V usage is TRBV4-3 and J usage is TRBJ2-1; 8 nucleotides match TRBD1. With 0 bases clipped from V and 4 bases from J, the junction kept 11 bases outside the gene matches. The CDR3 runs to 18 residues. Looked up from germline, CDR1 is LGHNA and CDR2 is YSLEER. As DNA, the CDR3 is TGCGCCAGCAGCCAAGACCCTGGTCGGGACAGGAGATACAATGAGCAGTTCTTC. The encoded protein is CASSQDPGRDRRYNEQFF.

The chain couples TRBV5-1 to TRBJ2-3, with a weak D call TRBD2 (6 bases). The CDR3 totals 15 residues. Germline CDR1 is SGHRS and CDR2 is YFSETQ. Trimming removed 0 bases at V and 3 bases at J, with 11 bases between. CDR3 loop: CASSLEAGRTDTQYF. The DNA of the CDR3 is TGCGCCAGCAGCTTGGAGGCAGGGAGGACAGATACGCAGTATTTT.

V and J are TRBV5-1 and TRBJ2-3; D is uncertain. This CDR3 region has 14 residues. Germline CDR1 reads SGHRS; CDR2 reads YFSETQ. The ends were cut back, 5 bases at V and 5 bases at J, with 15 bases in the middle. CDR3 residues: CASSLGQVGDTQYF. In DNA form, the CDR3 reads TGCGCCAGCAGTTTAGGCCAGGTAGGAGATACGCAGTATTTT.

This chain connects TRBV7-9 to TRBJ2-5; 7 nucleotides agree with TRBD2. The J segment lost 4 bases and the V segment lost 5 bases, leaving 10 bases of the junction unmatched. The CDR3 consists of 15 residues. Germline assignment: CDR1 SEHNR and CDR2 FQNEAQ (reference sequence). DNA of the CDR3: TGTGCCAGCAGCCGCCCAACGCGGGGGACAGAGACCCAGTACTTC. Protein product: CASSRPTRGTETQYF.

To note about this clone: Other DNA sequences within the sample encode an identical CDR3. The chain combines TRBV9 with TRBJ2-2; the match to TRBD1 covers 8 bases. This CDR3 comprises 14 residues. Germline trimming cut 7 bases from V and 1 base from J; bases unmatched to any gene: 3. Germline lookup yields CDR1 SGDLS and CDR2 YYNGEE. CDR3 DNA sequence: TGTGCCAGCCGGGGGACAGGGAACACCGGGGAGCTGTTTTTT. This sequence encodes CASRGTGNTGELFF.

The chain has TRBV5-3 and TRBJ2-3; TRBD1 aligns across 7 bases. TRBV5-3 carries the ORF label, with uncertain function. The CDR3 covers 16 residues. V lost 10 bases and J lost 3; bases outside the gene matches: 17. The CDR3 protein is CAGLDRDTPSTDTQYF. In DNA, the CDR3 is TGTGCCGGATTAGACAGGGACACCCCTAGTACAGATACGCAGTATTTT.

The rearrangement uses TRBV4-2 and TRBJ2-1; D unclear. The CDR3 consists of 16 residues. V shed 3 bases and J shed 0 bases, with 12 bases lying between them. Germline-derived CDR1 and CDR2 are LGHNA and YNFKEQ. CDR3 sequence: CASSQPSPGSYNEQFF. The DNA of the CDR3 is TGTGCCAGCAGCCAGCCCTCCCCCGGCTCCTACAATGAGCAGTTCTTC.

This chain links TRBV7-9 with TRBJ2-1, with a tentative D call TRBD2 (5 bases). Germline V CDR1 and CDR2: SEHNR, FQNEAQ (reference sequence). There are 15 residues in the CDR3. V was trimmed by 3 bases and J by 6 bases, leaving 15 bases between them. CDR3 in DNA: TGTGCCAGCAGCTTTTCCAGGAGGAGTTCCAATGAGCAGTTCTTC. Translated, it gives CASSFSRRSSNEQFF.

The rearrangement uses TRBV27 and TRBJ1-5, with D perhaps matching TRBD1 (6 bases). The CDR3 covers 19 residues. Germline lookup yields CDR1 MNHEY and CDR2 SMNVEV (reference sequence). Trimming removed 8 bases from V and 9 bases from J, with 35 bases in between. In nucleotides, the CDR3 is TGTGCCAGCCCGCGGGGGGTGGGGGGCCGCATCAAATGGTGCTGGCCCCAGCATTTT. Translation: CASPRGVGGRIKWCWPQHF.

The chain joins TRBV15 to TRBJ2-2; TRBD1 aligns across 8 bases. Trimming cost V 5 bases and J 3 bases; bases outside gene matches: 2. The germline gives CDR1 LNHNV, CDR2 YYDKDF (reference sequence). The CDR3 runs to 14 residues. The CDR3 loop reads CATSLTGDTGELFF. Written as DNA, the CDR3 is TGTGCCACCAGCTTGACAGGGGACACCGGGGAGCTGTTTTTT.

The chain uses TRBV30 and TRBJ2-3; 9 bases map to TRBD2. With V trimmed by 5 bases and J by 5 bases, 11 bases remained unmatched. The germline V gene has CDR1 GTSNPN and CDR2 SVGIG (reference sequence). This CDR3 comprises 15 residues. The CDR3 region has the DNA TGTGCCTGGGGCCCCCTGCGGGGGGGCAGAGATACGCAGTATTTT. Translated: CAWGPLRGGRDTQYF.

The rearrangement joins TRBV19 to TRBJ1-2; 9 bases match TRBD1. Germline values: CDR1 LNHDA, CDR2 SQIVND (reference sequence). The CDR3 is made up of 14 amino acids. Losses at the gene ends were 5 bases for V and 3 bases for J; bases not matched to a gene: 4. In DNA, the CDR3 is TGTGCCAGTAGTTTACAGGGGGCTGACTATGGCTACACCTTC. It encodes CASSLQGADYGYTF.

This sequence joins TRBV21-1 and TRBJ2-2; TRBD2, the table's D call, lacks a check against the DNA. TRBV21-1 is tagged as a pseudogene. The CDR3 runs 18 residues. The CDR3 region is CATTLGLAGRTNTGELFF. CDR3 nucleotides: TGTGCCACCACCTTGGGACTAGCGGGACGTACGAACACCGGGGAGCTGTTTTTT.

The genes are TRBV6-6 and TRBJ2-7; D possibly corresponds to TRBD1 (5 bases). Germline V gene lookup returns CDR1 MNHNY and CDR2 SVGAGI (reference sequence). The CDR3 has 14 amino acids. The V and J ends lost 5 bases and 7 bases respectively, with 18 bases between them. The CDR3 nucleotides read TGTGCCAGCAGTAGGCAGGGCCCTCTTGTAGAGCAGTACTTC. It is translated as CASSRQGPLVEQYF.

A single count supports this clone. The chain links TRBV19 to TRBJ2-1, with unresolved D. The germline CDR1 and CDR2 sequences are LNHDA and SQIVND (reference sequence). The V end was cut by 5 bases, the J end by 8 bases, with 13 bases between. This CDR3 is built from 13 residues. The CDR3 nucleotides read TGTGCCAGTAGTCCCCCGGGTGCGGATGAGCAGTTCTTC. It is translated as CASSPPGADEQFF.